Included here is one T cell receptor beta chain sequence, with context. Its antigen is undetermined. Germline V gives CDR1 KGHSH, CDR2 LQKENI. Trimming shortened V by 1 base and J by 0 bases, and 10 bases separated the two germline ends. This CDR3 contains 15 residues. The sample originates from a study of OX40 agonist ivuxolimab in advanced cancers. Study-wide findings and caveats: It was also the case that some nonresponders had low normalized T-cell clonal expansion.

Profiled with immunoSEQ multiplex PCR; TCRdb holds only in-frame clones, not every one. Of 65,000 to 95,000 clones listed, 88% are singletons. The origin of this receptor is an adult with an advanced solid tumor such as melanoma, head and neck, liver or kidney cancer. The sequencing here drew on CD4+ or CD8+ T cells sorted from blood, taken in a trial of the OX40 agonist ivuxolimab. The rearrangement uses TRBV18 and TRBJ2-7; D tentatively reads TRBD1 or TRBD2 (5 bases each). CDR3 loop: CASSPRDVSSYEQYF. The CDR3 DNA follows: TGTGCCAGCTCACCACGGGACGTGAGCTCCTACGAGCAGTACTTC.